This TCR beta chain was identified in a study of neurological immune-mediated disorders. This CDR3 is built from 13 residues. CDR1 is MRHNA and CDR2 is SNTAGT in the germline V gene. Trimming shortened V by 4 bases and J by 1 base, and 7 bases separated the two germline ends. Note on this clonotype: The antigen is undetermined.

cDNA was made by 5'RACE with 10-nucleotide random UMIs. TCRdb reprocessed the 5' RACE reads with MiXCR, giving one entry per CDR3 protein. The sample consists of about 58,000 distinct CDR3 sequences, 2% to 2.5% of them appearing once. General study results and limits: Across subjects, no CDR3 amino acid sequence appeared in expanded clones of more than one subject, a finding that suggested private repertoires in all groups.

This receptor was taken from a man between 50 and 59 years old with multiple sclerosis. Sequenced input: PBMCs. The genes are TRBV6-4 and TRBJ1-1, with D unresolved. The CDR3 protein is CASSGKANTEAFF. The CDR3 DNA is TGTGCCAGCAGTGGAAAGGCGAACACTGAAGCTTTCTTT.